A single sample is the source of the 10 T cell receptor beta chains below, sequenced in a study of T cells in Graves' hyperthyroidism and ophthalmopathy. RNA transcripts were the template for amplifying TCR beta CDR3 regions. A first-round RT-PCR of the TCR CDR3 used the HTBI primer set. Each CDR3 protein gets one entry after TCRdb re-called the multiplex PCR reads with MiXCR. The sample shows about 610,000 distinct CDR3 sequences, under 60% of them seen only once. The material sequenced was peripheral blood or thyroid tissue (not recorded which). These receptors were collected from a young woman with Graves' hyperthyroidism.

The V call is TRBV6-2 or TRBV6-3, the J call TRBJ2-7; 9 bases align to TRBD2. V shed 8 bases and J 0 bases; nucleotides not matched to a gene: 8. The CDR3 runs 15 residues. Germline CDR1 and CDR2: MNHEY and SVGEGT. The CDR3 nucleotides are TGTGCCAGCCGCCGGGCGGGAGGGCCCTCCTACGAGCAGTACTTC. Its protein is CASRRAGGPSYEQYF.

This clonotype was recorded many times. The rearrangement uses TRBV27 and TRBJ1-2, with 11 bases matching TRBD1. V lost 6 bases and J lost 6; bases outside the gene matches: 9. The CDR3 has 15 residues. Germline V gene sequence: CDR1 MNHEY, CDR2 SMNVEV (reference sequence). The CDR3 nucleotides read TGTGCCAGCAGGGGGAGGACAGGGGGCGTTGATGGCTACACCTTC. Protein: CASRGRTGGVDGYTF.

This clonotype has just a few counts. The J gene is TRBJ2-7, the V gene TRBV3-1; D is uncertain. Trimming stripped 1 base from V and 7 bases from J, with 5 bases between. Germline assignment: CDR1 LGHDT and CDR2 YNNKEL (reference sequence). The CDR3 has 11 residues. CDR3 sequence reads: CASSQGMEQYF. For the CDR3, the DNA is TGTGCCAGCAGCCAAGGTATGGAGCAGTACTTC.

This clonotype was counted at least ten times. The genes are TRBV19 and TRBJ1-3, with D tentatively TRBD1 (5 bases). Trimming cost V 5 bases and J 4 bases, with 12 bases left between them. The length of the CDR3 is 14 residues. Germline V gene sequence: CDR1 LNHDA, CDR2 SQIVND (reference sequence). The CDR3 nucleotides read TGTGCCAGTAGTCTCCGGGACGGAGGAAACACCATATATTTT. Translating it yields CASSLRDGGNTIYF.

The V and J genes are TRBV20-1 and TRBJ1-2; 7 nucleotides line up with TRBD1. CDR1 is DFQATT and CDR2 is SNEGSKA in the germline V gene (reference sequence). The CDR3 has 12 amino acids. The CDR3 reads CSPGTESYGYTF. DNA of the CDR3: TGCAGCCCCGGGACAGAAAGCTATGGCTACACCTTC.

At least ten counts were recorded for this clonotype. The J gene is TRBJ1-2, the V gene TRBV5-1; tentative D call: TRBD1 (5 bases). Germline CDR1 and CDR2: SGHRS and YFSETQ. The CDR3 has 13 residues. Trimming cost V 0 bases and J 7 bases, with 10 bases left between them. CDR3 loop: CASSLAAGAGYTF. As DNA, the CDR3 is TGCGCCAGCAGCTTGGCCGCCGGGGCTGGCTACACCTTC.

This clonotype was seen once. The rearrangement links TRBV12-5 to TRBJ2-2, with TRBD1 identical over 7 bases. With 9 bases clipped from V and 1 base from J, the junction kept 5 bases outside the gene matches. From germline, CDR1 is LGHNT and CDR2 FRNRAP. The CDR3 spans 14 residues. In DNA form, the CDR3 reads TGTGCTAGCCGGGACAGAATGAACACCGGGGAGCTGTTTTTT. It translates to CASRDRMNTGELFF.

The chain is built from TRBV15 and TRBJ1-2; TRBD1 might be the D (5 bases). In germline, CDR1 is LNHNV, CDR2 YYDKDF (reference sequence). V was shortened by 3 bases and J by 9 bases, with 23 bases between the two germline ends. This CDR3 is built from 16 residues. CDR3 bases: TGTGCCACCAGCAGCCAGGGCGGGGGACCCGGATTTAGCTACACCTTC. Amino acids: CATSSQGGGPGFSYTF.

The chain recombines TRBV10-3 with TRBJ1-6; no clear D. The CDR3 runs to 17 residues. Germline CDR1 ENHRY, CDR2 SYGVKD. V was pared by 4 bases and J by 9 bases, with 22 bases between. The CDR3 DNA reads as TGTGCCATCAGTGTAGGCTTTAACTATGAGATGCGTTCACCCCTCCACTTT. This codes for CAISVGFNYEMRSPLHF.

This clonotype was observed a handful of times. The J gene is TRBJ1-5, the V gene TRBV6-2 or TRBV6-3; D not certain. From germline, CDR1 is MNHEY and CDR2 SVGEGT. The CDR3 has 18 residues. V lost 0 bases and J 2 bases, leaving 17 bases between the germline ends. The CDR3 DNA reads TGTGCCAGCAGTTACTCGATTTACGCATGGGCTGGCAATCAGCCCCAGCATTTT. It codes for CASSYSIYAWAGNQPQHF.